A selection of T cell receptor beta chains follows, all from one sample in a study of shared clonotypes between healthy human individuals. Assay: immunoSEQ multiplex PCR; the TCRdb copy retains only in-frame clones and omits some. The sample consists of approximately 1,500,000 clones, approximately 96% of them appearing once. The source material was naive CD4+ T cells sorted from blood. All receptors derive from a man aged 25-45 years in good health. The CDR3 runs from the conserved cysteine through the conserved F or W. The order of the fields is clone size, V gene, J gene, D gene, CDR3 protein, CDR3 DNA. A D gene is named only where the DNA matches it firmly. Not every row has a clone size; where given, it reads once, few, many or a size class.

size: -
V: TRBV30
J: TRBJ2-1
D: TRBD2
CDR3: CAWSSPLSSGRIPYNEQFF
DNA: TGTGCCTGGAGTTCCCCTCTCTCTAGCGGGAGGATCCCCTACAATGAGCAGTTCTTC

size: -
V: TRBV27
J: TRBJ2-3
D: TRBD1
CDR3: CATDDLDRVPTDTQYF
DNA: TGTGCCACTGACGATTTGGACAGGGTACCCACAGATACGCAGTATTTT

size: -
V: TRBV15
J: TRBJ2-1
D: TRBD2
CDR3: CATSGGASGNEQFF
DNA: TGTGCCACCAGCGGGGGGGCTAGCGGGAATGAGCAGTTCTTC

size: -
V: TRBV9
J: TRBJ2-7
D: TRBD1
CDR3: CASSVAGQDKQYF
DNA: TGTGCCAGCAGCGTAGCGGGACAGGATAAGCAGTACTTC

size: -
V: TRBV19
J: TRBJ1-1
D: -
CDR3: CASSKGVNRGGTEAFF
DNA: TGTGCCAGTAGTAAAGGGGTAAACAGAGGGGGCACTGAAGCTTTCTTT

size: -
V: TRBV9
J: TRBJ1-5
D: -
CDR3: CASSVGAGGNQPQHF
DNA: TGTGCCAGCAGCGTAGGCGCTGGGGGCAATCAGCCCCAGCATTTT

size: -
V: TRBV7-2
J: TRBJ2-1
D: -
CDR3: CASSFAKGAGTLSYNEQFF
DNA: TGTGCCAGCAGCTTTGCTAAGGGAGCCGGGACCCTCTCCTACAATGAGCAGTTCTTC

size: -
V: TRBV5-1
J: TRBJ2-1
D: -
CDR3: CASSLVPPPTNEQFF
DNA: TGCGCCAGCAGCTTGGTGCCCCCCCCTACCAATGAGCAGTTCTTC

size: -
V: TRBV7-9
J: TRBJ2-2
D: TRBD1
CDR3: CASSLISRGLGTGELFF
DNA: TGTGCCAGCAGCTTAATCTCCAGGGGGCTGGGCACCGGGGAGCTGTTTTTT

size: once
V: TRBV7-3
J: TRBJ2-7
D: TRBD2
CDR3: CASSTKGLAYGEQYF
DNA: TGTGCCAGCAGCACCAAGGGACTAGCGTACGGCGAGCAGTACTTC

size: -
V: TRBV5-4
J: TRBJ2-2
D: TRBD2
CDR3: CASSIGLAGGTGELFF
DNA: TGTGCCAGCAGCATCGGGCTAGCGGGTGGGACCGGGGAGCTGTTTTTT

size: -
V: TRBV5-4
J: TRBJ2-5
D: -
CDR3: CASSLGTQKYF
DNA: TGTGCCAGCAGTTTGGGGACACAGAAGTACTTC

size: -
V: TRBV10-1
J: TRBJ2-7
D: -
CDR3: CASSDGGVCSYEQYF
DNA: TGCGCCAGCAGTGATGGAGGGGTGTGCTCCTACGAGCAGTACTTC

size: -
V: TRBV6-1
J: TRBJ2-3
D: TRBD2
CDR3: CASSAETSGRITDTQYF
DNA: TGTGCCAGCAGTGCCGAGACTAGCGGGAGAATCACAGATACGCAGTATTTT

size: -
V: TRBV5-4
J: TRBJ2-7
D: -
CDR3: CASSFGLHGYEQYF
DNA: TGTGCCAGCAGCTTTGGGCTCCACGGCTACGAGCAGTACTTC

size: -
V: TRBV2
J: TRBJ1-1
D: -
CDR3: CASSEGGPFF
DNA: TGTGCCAGCAGTGAGGGAGGACCTTTCTTT

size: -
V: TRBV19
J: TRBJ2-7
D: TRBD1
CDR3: CASSISGTGSYEQYF
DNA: TGTGCCAGTAGTATATCCGGGACAGGGTCCTACGAGCAGTACTTC

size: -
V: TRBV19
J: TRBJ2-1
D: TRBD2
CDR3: CASSIALAGGGYNEQFF
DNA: TGTGCCAGTAGTATAGCACTAGCGGGAGGGGGATACAATGAGCAGTTCTTC

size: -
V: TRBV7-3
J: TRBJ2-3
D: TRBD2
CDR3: CASSATPSGGGTDTQYF
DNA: TGTGCCAGCAGCGCGACGCCTAGCGGGGGGGGCACAGATACGCAGTATTTT

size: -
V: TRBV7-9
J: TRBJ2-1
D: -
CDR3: CASSLAGTLNEQFF
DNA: TGTGCCAGCAGCTTAGCCGGTACACTCAATGAGCAGTTCTTC

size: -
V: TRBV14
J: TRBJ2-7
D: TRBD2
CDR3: CASSRNILAGVDEQYF
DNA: TGTGCCAGCAGTCGAAACATACTAGCGGGAGTAGACGAGCAGTACTTC

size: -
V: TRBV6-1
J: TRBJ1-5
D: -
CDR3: CASSEEEYSNQPQHF
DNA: TGTGCCAGCAGTGAAGAAGAGTATAGCAATCAGCCCCAGCATTTT

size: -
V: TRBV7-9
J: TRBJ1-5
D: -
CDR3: CASSLSGRDGQPQHF
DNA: TGTGCCAGCAGCTTAAGTGGCAGGGACGGGCAGCCCCAGCATTTT

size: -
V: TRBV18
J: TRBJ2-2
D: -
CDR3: CASSPKQGRDTGELFF
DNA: TGTGCCAGCTCACCCAAACAGGGTCGGGACACCGGGGAGCTGTTTTTT

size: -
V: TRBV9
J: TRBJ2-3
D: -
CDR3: CASSPQNARGSTDTQYF
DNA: TGTGCCAGCAGCCCTCAGAACGCAAGGGGGTCCACAGATACGCAGTATTTT

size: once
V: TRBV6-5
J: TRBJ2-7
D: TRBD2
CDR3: CASRPTSGRFYEQYF
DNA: TGTGCCAGCAGACCCACTAGCGGGAGGTTCTACGAGCAGTACTTC

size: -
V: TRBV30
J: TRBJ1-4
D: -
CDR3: CAWSVGTEKLFF
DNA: TGTGCCTGGAGTGTCGGCACGGAAAAACTGTTTTTT

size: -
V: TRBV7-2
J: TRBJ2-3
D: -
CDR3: CASSTWSDTQYF
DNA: TGTGCCAGCAGCACTTGGTCTGATACGCAGTATTTT

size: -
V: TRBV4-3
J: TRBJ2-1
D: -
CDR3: CASSQELALASEQFF
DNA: TGCGCCAGCAGCCAAGAGCTTGCCTTAGCGAGTGAGCAGTTCTTC

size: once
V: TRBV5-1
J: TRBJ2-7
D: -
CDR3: CASSPGSGGLYEQYF
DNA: TGCGCCAGCAGCCCTGGAAGTGGAGGCCTCTACGAGCAGTACTTC

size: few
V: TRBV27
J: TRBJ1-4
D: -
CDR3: CASSLKGEGGKLFF
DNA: TGTGCCAGCAGCCTAAAGGGGGAAGGCGGAAAACTGTTTTTT

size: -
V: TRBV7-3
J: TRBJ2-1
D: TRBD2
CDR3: CASSLNSGRASEQFF
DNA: TGTGCCAGCAGCCTGAATAGCGGGAGGGCCTCTGAGCAGTTCTTC

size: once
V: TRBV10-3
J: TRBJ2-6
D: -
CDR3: CAISESNPGKGPGANVLTF
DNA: TGTGCCATCAGTGAGTCGAACCCCGGAAAGGGGCCTGGGGCCAACGTCCTGACTTTC

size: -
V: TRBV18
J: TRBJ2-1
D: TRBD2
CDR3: CASSPPTGGSSYNEQFF
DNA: TGTGCCAGCTCACCACCGACGGGGGGGAGTTCCTACAATGAGCAGTTCTTC

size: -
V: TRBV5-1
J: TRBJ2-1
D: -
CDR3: CASSRRGDNEQFF
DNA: TGCGCCAGCAGCCGGAGGGGGGACAATGAGCAGTTCTTC

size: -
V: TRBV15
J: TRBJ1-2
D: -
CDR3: CATSSPEDYGYTF
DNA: TGTGCCACCAGCAGTCCCGAGGACTATGGCTACACCTTC

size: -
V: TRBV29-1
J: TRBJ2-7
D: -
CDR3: CSAARDGNYEQYF
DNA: TGCAGCGCTGCGCGGGACGGGAACTACGAGCAGTACTTC

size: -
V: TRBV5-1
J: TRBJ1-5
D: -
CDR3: CASSREGNQPQHF
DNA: TGCGCCAGCAGCCGGGAGGGCAATCAGCCCCAGCATTTT

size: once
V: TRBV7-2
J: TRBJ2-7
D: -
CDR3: CASRRTSEGSYEQYF
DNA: TGTGCCAGCAGACGTACTAGTGAAGGCTCCTACGAGCAGTACTTC

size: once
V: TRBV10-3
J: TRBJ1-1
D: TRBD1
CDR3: CAISESGTGNTEAFF
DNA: TGTGCCATCAGTGAGTCCGGGACAGGGAACACTGAAGCTTTCTTT

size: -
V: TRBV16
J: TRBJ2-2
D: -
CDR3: CASSQSRQSGELFF
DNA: TGTGCCAGCAGCCAATCCCGACAGTCCGGGGAGCTGTTTTTT